The 12 T cell receptor beta chains in this list originate from one sample, sequenced in a study of tumor T cells in aggressive B-cell lymphoma. Using immunoSEQ multiplex PCR, the repertoire was profiled, and TCRdb retains in-frame clones only, with some absent. The sample yields over 4,000 clones, roughly 90% seen once. Sequenced: tumor tissue. All receptors come from an adult with diffuse large B cell lymphoma.

V is TRBV30 and J is TRBJ2-1; D is unclear. Deletions cut 8 bases from V and 5 bases from J, with 10 bases between. Germline V lookup: CDR1 GTSNPN, CDR2 SVGIG (reference sequence). This CDR3 contains 11 residues. CDR3 in amino acids: CARRLHNEQFF. CDR3 sequence (DNA): TGTGCCCGACGACTTCACAATGAGCAGTTCTTC.

This clone appeared a few times. V and J are TRBV4-3 and TRBJ1-1; possible D gene TRBD1, 5 bases. Trimming removed 1 base at V and 1 base at J, with 10 bases between. Germline V gene lookup returns CDR1 LGHNA and CDR2 YSLEER. The length of the CDR3 is 15 residues. As DNA, the CDR3 is TGCGCCAGCAGCCAAGCTCTCGGACAGAACACTGAAGCTTTCTTT. It yields the protein CASSQALGQNTEAFF.

The CDR3 DNA reads as TGTGCCAGCAGACGGGACAGGGTATCTGAAAAACTGTTTTTT. Translating gives CASRRDRVSEKLFF. The chain combines TRBV7-8 with TRBJ1-4, with 9 bases matching TRBD1. Germline loops: CDR1 SGHVS, CDR2 FQNEAQ. The junction had 6 bases not matched to a gene; V was cut back by 6 bases and J by 7 bases. The CDR3 has 14 residues.

The rearrangement uses TRBV27 and TRBJ1-5; D gene ambiguous. Per the germline V gene, CDR1 is MNHEY and CDR2 is SMNVEV (reference sequence). Trimming stripped 2 bases from V and 4 bases from J, with 6 bases between. This CDR3 spans 13 amino acids. CDR3 sequence reads: CASSLTANQPQHF. The CDR3 DNA sequence: TGTGCCAGCAGTTTAACAGCAAATCAGCCCCAGCATTTT.

The V gene is TRBV6-1, the J gene TRBJ1-2, with unresolved D. Germline CDR1 MNHNS, CDR2 SASEGT. CDR3 length: 14 residues. Trimming left V 4 bases short and J 2 bases short, with 11 bases between. The CDR3 loop reads CASSVDRENYGYTF. CDR3 sequence (DNA): TGTGCCAGCAGTGTTGACCGGGAGAACTATGGCTACACCTTC.

The J gene is TRBJ1-2, the V gene TRBV4-1, with 7 bases fitting TRBD1. The CDR3 has 16 amino acids. Per the germline V gene, CDR1 is MGHRA and CDR2 is YSYEKL. The V and J ends lost 0 bases and 7 bases, in that order; junction bases with no gene match: 11. The CDR3 reads CASSQDMTGSWLGYTF. In DNA form, the CDR3 reads TGCGCCAGCAGCCAAGATATGACAGGGAGTTGGCTTGGCTACACCTTC.

This rearrangement joins TRBV9 to TRBJ1-4; perhaps TRBD1 as D (6 bases). The V end was cut by 4 bases, the J end by 7 bases, with 17 bases between. The CDR3 is 15 amino acids. Germline CDR1 reads SGDLS; CDR2 reads YYNGEE. CDR3 loop: CASSPRKGVGEKLFF. The CDR3 bases are TGTGCCAGCAGCCCCCGAAAGGGGGTGGGTGAAAAACTGTTTTTT.

The chain couples TRBV5-6 to TRBJ1-1; 8 nucleotides align to TRBD1. CDR3 length: 16 residues. The V gene end was trimmed by 3 bases and the J gene end by 4 bases; junction bases not matched to a gene: 11. The germline V gene has CDR1 SGHDT and CDR2 YYEEEE. The DNA of the CDR3 is TGTGCCAGCAGCTGGAGGGGGACAGGTTCGTTCACTGAAGCTTTCTTT. It codes for CASSWRGTGSFTEAFF.

Notes on this clone: Relative to the germline gene, one junction end is altered; a read error may explain this. The chain employs TRBV7-7 and TRBJ2-5, with 8 bases lining up with TRBD2. The CDR3 is made up of 16 amino acids. Germline-derived CDR1 and CDR2 are SSHAT and FNYEAQ (reference sequence). CDR3 in amino acids: CASSLAPGGVQETQYF. DNA of the CDR3: TGTGCTAGCAGCTTAGCCCCCGGGGGGGTCCAAGAGACCCAGTACTTC.

A remark on this clone: The junction shows a germline mismatch at one end, possibly a read error. Other nucleotide sequences in the sample specify the same CDR3. V and J are TRBV29-1 and TRBJ2-5, with 7 nucleotides matching TRBD1. The CDR3 is 16 residues long. Germline CDR1 reads SQVTM; CDR2 reads ANQGSEA. The DNA of the CDR3 is TGCAGCGTGGACCGTTCCGGGACAGTTCCTCAAGAGACTCAGTACTTC. It encodes CSVDRSGTVPQETQYF.

As DNA, the CDR3 is TGCGCCAGCATGGGGGGTACCTCCTACAATGAGCAGTTCTTC. Protein: CASMGGTSYNEQFF. The chain couples TRBV5-1 to TRBJ2-1, with D possibly matching TRBD2 (6 bases). CDR3 length: 14 amino acids. CDR1 is SGHRS and CDR2 is YFSETQ in the germline V gene. V was clipped by 6 bases and J by 0 bases, with 10 bases between them.

CDR3 in amino acids: CASFGGSSSYEQYF. Here the CDR3 DNA reads TGTGCCAGCTTTGGGGGCTCTAGCTCCTACGAGCAGTACTTC. The chain has TRBV6-5 and TRBJ2-7, with a tentative D call TRBD1 (6 bases). This CDR3 region has 14 residues. Germline V gene sequence: CDR1 MNHEY, CDR2 SVGAGI. V dropped 8 bases and J dropped 0 bases, with 14 bases sitting between them.